The rows below give T cell receptor beta chains drawn from one sample of a study of blood T cell repertoires in COVID-19. Libraries were prepared by immunoSEQ multiplex PCR; TCRdb keeps only in-frame clonotypes and omits some of them. This table holds 95,000 to 150,000 clones, over 75% found once. The specimen was peripheral blood. Every receptor here comes from a man aged 30 to 45 with COVID-19, enrolled during active disease. Both conserved end residues are part of each CDR3. D genes are given only for firm matches. Rows give clone size only sometimes, using once, few, many, or a class for an expanded clone.

length,D,J,V,size,CDR3,DNA
15,TRBD1,TRBJ2-1,TRBV7-3,.,CASSPPGQGRNEQFF,TGTGCCAGCAGCCCGCCGGGACAGGGGAGGAATGAGCAGTTCTTC
13,.,TRBJ2-7,TRBV7-7,.,CASSPGLTYEQYF,TGTGCCAGCAGCCCGGGACTCACCTACGAGCAGTACTTC
15,TRBD1,TRBJ2-5,TRBV3-1/TRBV3-2,.,CASSRLTGAQETQYF,TGTGCCAGCAGCCGCTTGACAGGGGCACAAGAGACCCAGTACTTC
15,TRBD1,TRBJ2-1,TRBV28,.,CASSGPGQGNNEQFF,TGTGCCAGCAGTGGACCGGGACAGGGTAACAATGAGCAGTTCTTC
14,TRBD2,TRBJ2-7,TRBV30,.,CAWTPQRELYEQYF,TGTGCCTGGACCCCTCAGCGGGAGTTGTACGAGCAGTACTTC
11,.,TRBJ1-2,TRBV5-6,.,CASSLTNLYTF,TGTGCCAGCAGCTTAACTAATCTCTACACCTTC
17,TRBD1,TRBJ2-2,TRBV13,once,CASSLGTGGGSTGELFF,TGTGCCAGCAGCCTCGGGACAGGGGGCGGAAGCACCGGGGAGCTGTTTTTT
16,TRBD1,TRBJ2-2,TRBV24-1,.,CATRGLRGGAPGELFF,TGTGCCACCAGAGGGTTAAGAGGGGGCGCGCCCGGGGAGCTGTTTTTT
14,.,TRBJ2-7,TRBV9,.,CASSVDGQFYEQYF,TGTGCCAGCAGCGTAGATGGCCAATTCTACGAGCAGTACTTC
15,.,TRBJ2-5,TRBV6-5,.,CASTSNRSPQETQYF,TGTGCCAGCACGTCCAATCGGAGCCCCCAAGAGACCCAGTACTTC
13,.,TRBJ1-2,TRBV27,.,CASSSPGFYGYTF,TGTGCCAGCAGTTCCCCAGGATTCTATGGCTACACCTTC
13,.,TRBJ1-3,TRBV29-1,.,CSVEGASGNTIYF,TGCAGCGTTGAGGGGGCTTCTGGAAACACCATATATTTT
16,.,TRBJ1-5,TRBV7-4,.,CASSFILAGANQPQHF,TGTGCCAGCAGCTTTATACTGGCAGGGGCCAATCAGCCCCAGCATTTT
15,.,TRBJ1-3,TRBV7-6,.,CASSSDTNSGNTIYF,TGTGCCAGCAGCTCGGACACAAACTCTGGAAACACCATATATTTT
16,TRBD1,TRBJ2-1,TRBV24-1,.,CATSDPGQGVRNEQFF,TGTGCCACCAGTGACCCCGGACAGGGGGTAAGGAATGAGCAGTTCTTC
15,.,TRBJ1-6,TRBV7-2,few,CASSPRTDYNSPLHF,TGTGCCAGCAGCCCCCGGACAGATTATAATTCACCCCTCCACTTT
17,TRBD1,TRBJ2-7,TRBV5-1,once,CASSLGLTGQGWDEQYF,TGCGCCAGCAGCTTAGGGCTTACTGGACAGGGGTGGGACGAGCAGTACTTC
15,.,TRBJ2-7,TRBV4-1,.,CASSQGPLGDYEQYF,TGCGCCAGCAGCCAGGGTCCGTTAGGAGACTACGAGCAGTACTTC
15,TRBD1,TRBJ1-5,TRBV7-2,few,CASSLGWDRNQPQHF,TGTGCCAGCAGCCTAGGGTGGGACAGGAATCAGCCCCAGCATTTT
17,.,TRBJ2-5,TRBV11-3,.,CASSPELGTVTQETQYF,TGTGCCAGCAGCCCGGAACTAGGCACCGTGACACAAGAGACCCAGTACTTC
14,.,TRBJ1-5,TRBV19,.,CASRVDLAGQPQHF,TGTGCCAGTAGGGTAGATCTAGCCGGGCAGCCCCAGCATTTT
16,TRBD2,TRBJ2-5,TRBV28,.,CASSAVTSGEEETQYF,TGTGCCAGCAGTGCCGTGACTAGCGGCGAGGAAGAGACCCAGTACTTC
14,TRBD1,TRBJ2-1,TRBV10-2,.,CASSVGQGRNEQFF,TGCGCCAGCAGTGTAGGACAGGGAAGGAATGAGCAGTTCTTC
19,TRBD1,TRBJ1-4,TRBV27,.,CASRLDRDRGVSTNEKLFF,TGTGCCAGCCGTCTTGACCGGGACAGGGGGGTTTCAACTAATGAAAAACTGTTTTTT
15,TRBD2,TRBJ2-3,TRBV7-8,.,CASSSSGGDSDTQYF,TGTGCCAGCAGCTCTAGCGGAGGGGATTCCGATACGCAGTATTTT
14,TRBD1,TRBJ1-3,TRBV5-8,.,CASSGTDSGNTIYF,TGTGCCAGCAGCGGGACAGACTCTGGAAACACCATATATTTT
15,TRBD1,TRBJ1-5,TRBV7-9,.,CASIRGTGGLRPQHF,TGTGCCAGCATTCGAGGGACAGGGGGCCTAAGGCCCCAGCATTTT
15,.,TRBJ2-1,TRBV11-2,.,CASSLDRGSYNEQFF,TGTGCCAGCAGCTTAGACAGGGGCTCCTACAATGAGCAGTTCTTC
14,TRBD1,TRBJ1-1,TRBV7-9,.,CASSLTEQGASAFF,TGTGCCAGCAGCTTAACGGAACAGGGGGCTAGCGCTTTCTTT